This T cell receptor beta chain is drawn from a study of T cell responses to AZD1222 COVID-19 vaccine. Study-level findings and limits: Unmutated variant regions reportedly attract nearly half of all spike-specific TCRs. Baseline seropositivity occurred in only 5 to 7 AZD1222 recipients. White British people made up most donors, females outnumbered males, and clonal diversity was possibly underestimated.

Produced via immunoSEQ multiplex PCR; TCRdb's table is partial and in-frame only. The table shows 75,000 to 95,000 clones, with around 90% occurring only once. Concerning this clone itself: As yet, its antigen is unknown.

The CDR3 is made up of 14 amino acids. Germline lookup yields CDR1 SGDLS and CDR2 YYNGEE. The V end lost 7 bases, the J end lost 2 bases, and 16 bases lay between the germline ends. Sequences were derived from peripheral blood, sampled on day 0 of AZD1222 vaccination. This TCR was recovered from an adult in good health. The J gene is TRBJ2-7, the V gene TRBV9, with D possibly TRBD1 on 6 matching bases. The CDR3 reads CASGRTATTYEQYF. CDR3 bases: TGTGCCAGCGGGCGGACAGCCACGACCTACGAGCAGTACTTC.